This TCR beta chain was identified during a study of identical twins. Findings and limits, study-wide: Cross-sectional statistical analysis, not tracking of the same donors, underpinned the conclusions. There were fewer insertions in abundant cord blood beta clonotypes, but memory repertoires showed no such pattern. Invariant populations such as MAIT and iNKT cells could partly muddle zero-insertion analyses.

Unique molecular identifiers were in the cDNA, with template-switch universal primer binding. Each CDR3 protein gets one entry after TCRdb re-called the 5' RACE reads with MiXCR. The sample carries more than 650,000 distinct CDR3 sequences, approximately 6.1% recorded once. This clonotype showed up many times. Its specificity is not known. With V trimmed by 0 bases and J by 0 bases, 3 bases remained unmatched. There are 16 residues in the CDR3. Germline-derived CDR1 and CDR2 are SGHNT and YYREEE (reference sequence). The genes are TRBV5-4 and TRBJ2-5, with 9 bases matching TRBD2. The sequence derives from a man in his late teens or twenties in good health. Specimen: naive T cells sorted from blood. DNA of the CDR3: TGTGCCAGCAGCTTGGGAGCGGGAGGACACCAAGAGACCCAGTACTTC. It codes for CASSLGAGGHQETQYF.